This T cell receptor (beta chain) was captured in a study of blood T cell repertoires in COVID-19 (dated by TCRdb to 2018 to 2021). General notes on the study: The collaborator samples originated in the United States, Italy and Spain and spanned the acute and convalescent phases of COVID-19. Where available, HLA class I and class II types were taken from metadata supplied by the sample provider and were not determined by assay-based typing. The samples were drawn from the first 160 participants of the ongoing ImmuneRACE study and from some 1,300 subjects provided by 6 global collaborators. Subjects who had been exposed to COVID-19, were actively infected with it, or had recovered from it provided the deeply sampled blood TCRbeta repertoires that made up the dataset. The repertoires were released in a freely available public database intended as a resource for research on the immune response to SARS-CoV-2. The prospective study material was composed of cDNA or gDNA derived from T cells, B-cell-depleted T cells, or PBMCs. A de-identified subject ID, COVID-19 status, age in years and sex were almost always included in the sample metadata. Broader findings and caveats from the paper: The amount of clinical and demographic metadata varied by source and participant and was provided uncurated.

Each collaborating institution followed its own protocols to collect whole blood in K2EDTA tubes. For TCRbeta analysis, collaborators shipped samples in one of three forms: frozen whole blood, isolated PBMCs, or DNA extracted from either of those sample types. The immunoSEQ Assay, a bias-controlled multiplex PCR, was used to amplify TCRbeta CDR3 regions from genomic DNA. Per the original workflow: Within the assay, amplification of reference gene primers was used to estimate how many nucleated cells each sample contained. Sequence reads were collapsed and filtered to measure the absolute abundance of every unique TCRbeta CDR3 rearrangement. For each sample, productive Simpson clonality was calculated by taking the square root of Simpson's diversity index across productive rearrangements. What TCRdb holds here is the immuneACCESS table cut down to in-frame rearrangements. Part of the clones is not present; checked against another copy, under half of the missing clones reflect an unresolved V gene, and the others are unexplained. That table furnishes V, J and clone size, whereas the DNA furnished D and trimming. This sample is represented by tens of thousands of clones; nearly 90% of them were singletons. The ten largest clones capture 4.3% of the sample.

Trimming removed 1 base from V and 15 bases from J, leaving 16 bases between the germline ends. The germline V gene gives CDR1 as SNHLY and CDR2 as FYNNEI. Measured from the cysteine to the phenylalanine, the CDR3 is 13 residues long. Only CDR3 DNA remains: 39 bases, in frame from the first base. With respect to this clone: What this receptor recognizes is not known. Base qualities are not at hand, and no much larger clone is one base apart.

This sequence was found in a woman of 80 years or more with active or convalescent COVID-19. The chain uses TRBV2 and TRBJ2-1; matching of 6 bases hints at TRBD1 as the D gene. The source material was peripheral blood. DNA sequence: TGTGCCAGCAGTGAAGGTGAAGGGGGTTGGCGGTTCTTC. Its coded protein is CASSEGEGGWRFF.